Below, 26 T cell receptor beta chains from the same sample are listed, as sequenced in a study of blood T cell repertoires in COVID-19 (dated by TCRdb to about 2020). Libraries came from the immunoSEQ multiplex PCR assay. This is the immuneACCESS table as TCRdb keeps it, with only in-frame sequences that have V and J called. A part of the clones is gone; compared with another copy, unresolved V genes explain less than half, and the rest is unexplained. This sample has about 280,000 clones in its table, and 85% of those were observed once. Of the sample, under 3% falls within the top ten clones. Input material: PBMCs or T cells enriched from blood (not recorded which). Receptors were obtained from a woman in her forties or fifties who had recovered from COVID-19.

The CDR3: CASRGLSSYEQYF. CDR3 nucleotide sequence: TGTGCCAGCAGGGGACTGAGCTCCTACGAGCAGTACTTC. The chain is built from TRBV27 and TRBJ2-7; D may be TRBD2 (6 bases). Trimming cost V 6 bases and J 0 bases, with 9 bases left between them. Germline V gene sequence: CDR1 MNHEY, CDR2 SMNVEV (reference sequence). This CDR3 spans 13 amino acids.

J is TRBJ1-4 and V is TRBV7-9, with 9 nucleotides matching TRBD1. With 4 bases clipped from V and 9 bases from J, the junction kept 9 bases outside the gene matches. This CDR3 is built from 15 residues. Germline CDR1 SEHNR, CDR2 FQNEAQ (reference sequence). This CDR3 is CASSSHGTGNQKLFF. The CDR3 DNA sequence: TGTGCCAGCAGCTCTCACGGGACAGGGAACCAAAAACTGTTTTTT.

The chain employs TRBV19 and TRBJ1-5, with 7 nucleotides matching TRBD1. Per the germline V gene, CDR1 is LNHDA and CDR2 is SQIVND (reference sequence). The junction had 9 bases not matched to a gene; V was cut back by 6 bases and J by 1 base. This CDR3 spans 16 amino acids. The CDR3 is CASSPQGSRSNQPQHF. CDR3 nucleotides: TGTGCCAGTAGCCCACAGGGGAGTAGGAGCAATCAGCCCCAGCATTTT.

The chain employs TRBV7-8 and TRBJ2-5, with TRBD2 matching over 10 bases. From germline, CDR1 is SGHVS and CDR2 FQNEAQ. The V and J ends lost 5 bases and 3 bases, in that order; junction bases with no gene match: 6. The length of the CDR3 is 15 residues. The CDR3 loop is CASSRAGGKEETQYF. In DNA, the CDR3 is TGTGCCAGCAGCCGAGCGGGGGGGAAAGAAGAGACCCAGTACTTC.

The gene calls are TRBV18 and TRBJ2-7; the match to TRBD1 covers 7 bases. There are 17 residues in the CDR3. From germline, CDR1 is KGHSH and CDR2 LQKENI. Germline trimming cut 2 bases from V and 3 bases from J; bases unmatched to any gene: 13. The CDR3 region is CASSPRTGTSSSYEQYF. CDR3 in DNA: TGTGCCAGCTCACCAAGGACAGGAACCTCTAGTAGCTACGAGCAGTACTTC.

The gene calls are TRBV10-3 and TRBJ1-1; the D gene is possibly TRBD1 (6 bases). Per the germline V gene, CDR1 is ENHRY and CDR2 is SYGVKD. Trimming shortened V by 10 bases and J by 6 bases, and 18 bases separated the two germline ends. The CDR3 has 13 amino acids. The CDR3 region is CATKGGVGPEAFF. For the CDR3, the DNA is TGTGCCACCAAAGGGGGGGTAGGGCCTGAAGCTTTCTTT.

The J gene is TRBJ2-1, the V gene TRBV7-2; 10 bases align to TRBD2. V was pared by 11 bases and J by 6 bases, with 16 bases of the junction left unmatched. This CDR3 has 16 amino acids. The germline V gene has CDR1 SGHTA and CDR2 FQGNSA. This CDR3 is CAGQSGLAIKGNEQFF. CDR3 in DNA: TGTGCCGGCCAGTCGGGACTAGCGATAAAGGGCAATGAGCAGTTCTTC.

This sequence joins TRBV6-5 and TRBJ2-7, with a tentative D call TRBD2 (6 bases). Germline V CDR1 and CDR2: MNHEY, SVGAGI. The V and J ends lost 4 bases and 2 bases respectively, with 12 bases between them. This CDR3 is built from 14 residues. CDR3 nucleotide sequence: TGTGCCAGCAGTTCAGCGGGTTGGGCCTACGAGCAGTACTTC. It yields the protein CASSSAGWAYEQYF.

This chain connects TRBV10-3 to TRBJ1-2; 12 bases fit TRBD1. Germline V gene data show CDR1 as ENHRY and CDR2 as SYGVKD. Trimming removed 4 bases from V and 2 bases from J; junction bases left unmatched: 2. The CDR3 loop spans 15 amino acids. CDR3 nucleotides: TGTGCCATCAGTGCGGGACAGGGGGCGAACTATGGCTACACCTTC. Translated, it gives CAISAGQGANYGYTF.

The V call is TRBV18, the J call TRBJ2-1, with 13 positions matching TRBD2. CDR1 and CDR2 from the germline V gene are KGHSH and LQKENI. Trimming removed 3 bases from V and 3 bases from J; junction bases left unmatched: 2. The CDR3 is 16 amino acids. The CDR3 DNA follows: TGTGCCAGCTCACCGACTAGCGGGGGGTTCTACAATGAGCAGTTCTTC. Translating it yields CASSPTSGGFYNEQFF.

This chain joins TRBV5-1 and TRBJ1-5; TRBD1 aligns across 7 bases. Per the germline V gene, CDR1 is SGHRS and CDR2 is YFSETQ. The trim removed 0 bases at V and 6 bases at J, leaving 9 bases unmatched. The CDR3 extends over 16 amino acids. CDR3 amino acids: CASSLAPGQWGQPQHF. The CDR3 DNA reads as TGCGCCAGCAGCTTGGCTCCGGGACAGTGGGGTCAGCCCCAGCATTTT.

This rearrangement joins TRBV5-1 to TRBJ1-2; possible D gene TRBD1, 6 bases. The CDR3 consists of 15 residues. The V gene lost 4 bases and the J gene lost 7 bases, with 20 bases spanning the gap. Per germline, CDR1 SGHRS and CDR2 YFSETQ. The CDR3 DNA reads TGCGCCAGCAGCGGAACAGGGATCTTGGGGAGTGGCTACACCTTC. This sequence encodes CASSGTGILGSGYTF.

The chain couples TRBV15 to TRBJ1-5, with 8 positions matching TRBD1. Trimming cost V 1 base and J 6 bases; bases outside gene matches: 8. The V gene's germline CDR1 is LNHNV and CDR2 YYDKDF (reference sequence). This CDR3 has 16 amino acids. For the CDR3, the DNA is TGTGCCACCAGCAGAGGAATACAGGGGGTGAGTCAGCCCCAGCATTTT. It codes for CATSRGIQGVSQPQHF.

The chain is built from TRBV6-5 and TRBJ1-1; D gene ambiguous. Germline V CDR1 and CDR2: MNHEY, SVGAGI. The CDR3 sequence is 14 residues long. With 6 bases removed from V and 0 bases from J, the gap between germline ends came to 11 bases. In DNA form, the CDR3 reads TGTGCCAGCAGAGGACTGTTATTGAACACTGAAGCTTTCTTT. This gives the protein CASRGLLLNTEAFF.

J is TRBJ1-1 and V is TRBV6-6; the D is unclear. This CDR3 region has 11 residues. Germline V gives CDR1 MNHNY, CDR2 SVGAGI (reference sequence). Trimming shortened V by 7 bases and J by 3 bases, and 6 bases separated the two germline ends. In nucleotides, the CDR3 is TGTGCCAGCAATTCGTACACTGAAGCTTTCTTT. Its translation: CASNSYTEAFF.

The CDR3, as DNA: TGTGCCAGCAAGGCCGAATCCGGGACAGTCCACGAGCAGTACTTC. Its protein is CASKAESGTVHEQYF. The gene calls are TRBV2 and TRBJ2-7; 7 nucleotides align to TRBD1. Germline V gives CDR1 SNHLY, CDR2 FYNNEI. The CDR3 has 15 amino acids. J lost 5 bases, V lost 7 bases, and 14 bases had no gene match. Filled out from reference TRBV2 and TRBJ2-7, the complete variable domain reads EPEVTQTPSHQVTQMGQEVILRCVPISNHLYFYWYRQILGQKVEFLVSFYNNEISEKSEIFDDQFSVERPDGSNFTLKIRSTKLEDSAMYFCASKAESGTVHEQYFGPGTRLTVT.

V is TRBV30 and J is TRBJ1-3; no firm D call. CDR3 size: 12 residues. The germline V gene has CDR1 GTSNPN and CDR2 SVGIG (reference sequence). The ends were cut back, 3 bases at V and 4 bases at J, with 7 bases in the middle. CDR3 nucleotides: TGTGCCTGGAGCCCGGTGGGAAACACCATATATTTT. Translating gives CAWSPVGNTIYF.

The CDR3 spells CASSFWTGTKNTEAFF. As DNA, the CDR3 is TGTGCCAGCAGCTTCTGGACAGGGACTAAAAACACTGAAGCTTTCTTT. The V and J genes are TRBV5-6 and TRBJ1-1, with 8 bases identical to TRBD1. With V trimmed by 2 bases and J by 2 bases, 8 bases remained unmatched. This CDR3 comprises 16 residues. Germline lookup yields CDR1 SGHDT and CDR2 YYEEEE.

The chain recombines TRBV6-6 with TRBJ2-5; D call uncertain. Germline-derived CDR1 and CDR2 are MNHNY and SVGAGI (reference sequence). V lost 2 bases and J 5 bases, leaving 18 bases between the germline ends. The CDR3 spans 16 residues. In DNA form, the CDR3 reads TGTGCCAGCAGTTACGCGCGGTCTAGTTTGGATGAGACCCAGTACTTC. Translated, it gives CASSYARSSLDETQYF.

The CDR3 loop is CASSAQRAGNTIYF. The CDR3 DNA reads TGTGCCAGTAGTGCCCAGAGGGCTGGAAACACCATATATTTT. The chain is built from TRBV19 and TRBJ1-3; D call uncertain. The CDR3 runs 14 residues. Germline values: CDR1 LNHDA, CDR2 SQIVND (reference sequence). The V end lost 5 bases, the J end lost 2 bases, and 10 bases lay between the germline ends.

This chain links TRBV19 with TRBJ1-2; 11 bases are a match to TRBD1. The CDR3 extends over 14 amino acids. Unmatched junction bases numbered 5, after V lost 5 bases and J lost 6 bases. Germline CDR1 reads LNHDA; CDR2 reads SQIVND (reference sequence). This CDR3 is CASSGQGASHGYTF. CDR3 sequence (DNA): TGTGCCAGTAGTGGACAGGGGGCGTCCCATGGCTACACCTTC.

This chain uses TRBV4-3 with TRBJ2-1; 9 bases are shared with TRBD2. The CDR3 sequence is 17 residues long. Germline V CDR1 and CDR2: LGHNA, YSLEER. J lost 7 bases, V lost 0 bases, and 10 bases had no gene match. CDR3 in amino acids: CASSQDLGAGGRNEQFF. CDR3 DNA sequence: TGCGCCAGCAGCCAAGACCTCGGCGCGGGAGGGAGAAATGAGCAGTTCTTC.

This sequence joins TRBV20-1 and TRBJ2-7; D gene uncertain. Germline V gene sequence: CDR1 DFQATT, CDR2 SNEGSKA (reference sequence). Trimming removed 3 bases at V and 3 bases at J, with 6 bases between. This CDR3 has 11 residues. CDR3 loop: CSARVDYEQYF. DNA for the CDR3: TGCAGTGCTAGGGTAGACTACGAGCAGTACTTC.

The chain employs TRBV27 and TRBJ2-5; 7 nucleotides align to TRBD1. V was pared by 0 bases and J by 7 bases, with 5 bases of the junction left unmatched. The CDR3 sequence is 14 residues long. CDR1 and CDR2 (germline): MNHEY, SMNVEV (reference sequence). The CDR3 DNA sequence: TGTGCCAGCAGTTTATCGACAGGGATCGGGACCCAGTACTTC. Translating it yields CASSLSTGIGTQYF.

This sequence joins TRBV6-4 and TRBJ2-1; D perhaps matches TRBD1 (6 bases). V lost 5 bases to trimming and J lost 8 bases, with 16 bases between them. Germline assignment: CDR1 MRHNA and CDR2 SNTAGT. The CDR3 sequence is 14 residues long. For the CDR3, the DNA is TGTGCCAGCAGTTCCCGTGGGGGCTTTTATGAGCAGTTCTTC. It encodes CASSSRGGFYEQFF.

CDR3 sequence reads: CASKTRQGVTDTQYF. As DNA, the CDR3 is TGTGCCAGCAAGACAAGACAGGGGGTCACAGATACGCAGTATTTT. This sequence joins TRBV9 and TRBJ2-3; the match to TRBD1 covers 9 bases. The V and J ends lost 6 bases and 2 bases, in that order; junction bases with no gene match: 7. Germline CDR1 and CDR2: SGDLS and YYNGEE. The length of the CDR3 is 15 residues.